This T cell receptor (beta chain) was observed in a study of post-analysis software for immune sequencing data. With 6 bases clipped from V and 3 bases from J, the junction kept 11 bases outside the gene matches. CDR1 and CDR2 (germline): DFQATT, SNEGSKA (reference sequence). The CDR3 contains 14 residues. Regarding this clonotype: Its antigen is currently unknown.

Regarding the study as a whole: Elevated frequency relative to controls characterized several TRBV segments in patients, TRBV5-6, TRBV5-1 and TRBV20-1 among them. Controls' normalized Chao1 diversity significantly exceeded that of multiple sclerosis patients.

Unique-molecular-identifier-tagged TCR beta cDNA libraries were used. From the PCR reads, TCRdb called clonotypes with MiXCR, one entry per CDR3 protein. Of over 250,000 distinct CDR3 sequences in the sample, around 34% are singletons; the top ten hold less than 6%. The chain is built from TRBV20-1 and TRBJ2-7, with 7 bases that match TRBD2. The origin of this receptor is a girl aged 10 to 17 with multiple sclerosis. The specimen sequenced was blood. The CDR3 DNA follows: TGCAGTGCCCCGGGGTCGGGGGGATTCTACGAGCAGTACTTC. It translates to CSAPGSGGFYEQYF.